A single sample gave rise to the 12 T cell receptor beta chains below, sequenced in a study of technical replicates of blood from several donors. Produced via immunoSEQ multiplex PCR; TCRdb's table is partial and in-frame only. The sample lists about 81,000 clones, around 95% occurring once. Sequencing was performed on T cells isolated from PBMCs. The receptors originated from a human donor in good health.

The V call is TRBV7-9, the J call TRBJ2-7; 10 bases are shared with TRBD1. Germline V gene data show CDR1 as SEHNR and CDR2 as FQNEAQ (reference sequence). After removal of 5 bases from V and 6 bases from J, the junction contained 13 bases not matched to a gene. The CDR3 length is 16 residues. CDR3 region: CASSPRTGQGLGEQYF. The CDR3 DNA is TGTGCCAGCAGCCCTCGCACGGGACAGGGGTTGGGCGAGCAGTACTTC.

The gene calls are TRBV28 and TRBJ2-7; a weak D match, TRBD1 (6 bases). This CDR3 comprises 13 residues. Germline CDR1 MDHEN, CDR2 SYDVKM. Trimming stripped 1 base from V and 4 bases from J, with 8 bases between. The CDR3, as DNA: TGTGCCAGCAGTTTATATGACAGGTACGAGCAGTACTTC. It codes for CASSLYDRYEQYF.

The CDR3 bases are TGCAGCGTTGGTTCGGCGGGAGGGCCCAGGGCTGAGCAGTTCTTC. This codes for CSVGSAGGPRAEQFF. The chain uses TRBV29-1 and TRBJ2-1; 9 nucleotides match TRBD2. CDR3 length equals 15 residues. Germline V gives CDR1 SQVTM, CDR2 ANQGSEA. V gave up 4 bases and J gave up 9 bases; unmatched junction bases: 13.

This clone was detected only a few times. V usage is TRBV7-3 and J usage is TRBJ1-1, with TRBD1 matching over 7 bases. The trim removed 5 bases at V and 9 bases at J, leaving 6 bases unmatched. Germline V lookup: CDR1 SGHTA, CDR2 FQGTGA. This CDR3 is 12 amino acids long. For the CDR3, the DNA is TGTGCCAGCAGCGAGGGACAGACAAAAGCTTTCTTT. It encodes CASSEGQTKAFF.

The chain couples TRBV27 to TRBJ2-7; TRBD2 might be the D (7 bases). Germline loops: CDR1 MNHEY, CDR2 SMNVEV (reference sequence). Trimming took 5 bases from V and 7 from J, leaving 24 bases between them. This CDR3 contains 16 residues. This CDR3 is CASSPTGIGGLREQYF. CDR3 coding DNA: TGTGCCAGCAGTCCAACAGGGATCGGGGGGTTGAGGGAGCAGTACTTC.

This chain uses TRBV2 with TRBJ2-1; 15 bases are a match to TRBD2. CDR1 is SNHLY and CDR2 is FYNNEI in the germline V gene. The CDR3 has 21 residues. With 7 bases clipped from V and 5 bases from J, the junction kept 21 bases outside the gene matches. The CDR3 here is CASMTRVLGLAGGSIHNEQFF. The CDR3 bases are TGTGCCAGCATGACTAGGGTTTTAGGACTAGCGGGAGGGTCAATCCACAATGAGCAGTTCTTC. The entire variable domain, with the rest obtained from reference TRBV2 and TRBJ2-1, is as follows: EPEVTQTPSHQVTQMGQEVILRCVPISNHLYFYWYRQILGQKVEFLVSFYNNEISEKSEIFDDQFSVERPDGSNFTLKIRSTKLEDSAMYFCASMTRVLGLAGGSIHNEQFFGPGTRLTVL.

This sequence joins TRBV7-9 and TRBJ1-1, with D possibly TRBD1 on 6 matching bases. The CDR3 consists of 14 residues. The germline CDR1 and CDR2 sequences are SEHNR and FQNEAQ (reference sequence). V lost 5 bases to trimming and J lost 4 bases, with 14 bases between them. DNA for the CDR3: TGTGCCAGCAGCCCCAGGGGTCGGGGCACTGAAGCTTTCTTT. Translation: CASSPRGRGTEAFF. Drawing the rest from reference TRBV7-9 and TRBJ1-1, the complete variable domain is DTGVSQNPRHKITKRGQNVTFRCDPISEHNRLYWYRQTLGQGPEFLTYFQNEAQLEKSRLLSDRFSAERPKGSFSTLEIQRTEQGDSAMYLCASSPRGRGTEAFFGQGTRLTVV.

Comments on this clone: The junction does not match germline at one end; this may be a read error. The gene calls are TRBV5-1 and TRBJ1-4; tentative D call: TRBD1 (5 bases). Germline lookup yields CDR1 SGHRS and CDR2 YFSETQ. The CDR3 contains 14 residues. The CDR3 loop is CASRVIGAHEKLFF. CDR3 bases: TGCGCAAGCAGGGTTATAGGGGCACACGAAAAACTGTTTTTT.

V gene TRBV7-2 combines with J gene TRBJ1-3; maybe TRBD1 (5 bases). The V gene lost 5 bases and the J gene lost 7 bases, with 18 bases spanning the gap. Per the germline V gene, CDR1 is SGHTA and CDR2 is FQGNSA. The CDR3 is 15 amino acids. This CDR3 reads CASSGRTGERNTIYF. In nucleotides, the CDR3 is TGTGCCAGCAGCGGACGGACGGGGGAAAGGAACACCATATATTTT.

This rearrangement joins TRBV4-1 to TRBJ2-7; 7 positions agree with TRBD1. The CDR3 length is 15 residues. CDR1 is MGHRA and CDR2 is YSYEKL in the germline V gene. J was trimmed by 1 base and V by 5 bases; bases with no gene match: 8. The CDR3 nucleotides are TGCGCCAGCAGCTCCCGACAGGGAGTTTCCTACGAGCAGTACTTC. Protein product: CASSSRQGVSYEQYF.

The J gene is TRBJ2-5, the V gene TRBV29-1; 9 bases align to TRBD1. From germline, CDR1 is SQVTM and CDR2 ANQGSEA. There are 14 residues in the CDR3. Trimming cost V 3 bases and J 5 bases; bases outside gene matches: 7. This CDR3 is CSVERTGAGETQYF. CDR3 nucleotide sequence: TGCAGCGTTGAGAGGACAGGGGCAGGCGAGACCCAGTACTTC.

The chain uses TRBV7-3 and TRBJ2-1; TRBD2 is a possible D gene (5 bases). The germline V and J ends were trimmed by 4 bases and 10 bases, with 11 bases remaining between them. From germline, CDR1 is SGHTA and CDR2 FQGTGA. The CDR3 covers 12 residues. The CDR3 nucleotides read TGTGCCAGCAGCTCCACTAGTGGGGAGCAGTTCTTC. Amino acids: CASSSTSGEQFF.